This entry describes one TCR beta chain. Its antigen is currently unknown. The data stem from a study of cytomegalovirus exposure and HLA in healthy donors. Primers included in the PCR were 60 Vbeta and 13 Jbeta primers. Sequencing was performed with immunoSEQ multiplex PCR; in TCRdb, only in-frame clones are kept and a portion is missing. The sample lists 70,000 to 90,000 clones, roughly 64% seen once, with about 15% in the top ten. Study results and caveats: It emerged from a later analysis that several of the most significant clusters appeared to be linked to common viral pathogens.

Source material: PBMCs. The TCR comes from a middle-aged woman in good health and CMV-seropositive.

Written as DNA, the CDR3 is TGTGCCAGCAGAATCACCACGGGGTCCTACGAGCAGTACTTC. Its protein product is CASRITTGSYEQYF. The chain carries TRBV6-1 and TRBJ2-7; tentatively, D is TRBD2 (5 bases). The length of the CDR3 is 14 residues. Trimming stripped 6 bases from V and 1 base from J, with 13 bases between. CDR1 is MNHNS, CDR2 SASEGT, per germline.